The rows below give T cell receptor beta chains drawn from one sample of a study of blood T cell repertoires in COVID-19. The method was immunoSEQ multiplex PCR; TCRdb's version includes in-frame clones alone and lacks a portion of them. The sample has tens of thousands of clones; about 70% are singletons. Material: peripheral blood. Source of these receptors: a man aged 45-60 years with active or convalescent COVID-19. CDR3s include the opening cysteine and the closing phenylalanine or tryptophan. Fields, in order: J gene, V gene, CDR3 length, D gene, clone size, CDR3 DNA, CDR3 protein. A D gene is named only where the DNA matches it firmly. The size field is filled for only some rows; it gives once, few, many or a size class.

TRBJ1-3,TRBV5-1,14,TRBD1,few,TGCGCCAGCAGCCCAGGGGGCGGTGGAAACACCATATATTTT,CASSPGGGGNTIYF
TRBJ2-2,TRBV7-6,13,-,-,TGTGCCAGCAGCCCCGTCGGGGGAGGGGAGCTGTTTTTT,CASSPVGGGELFF
TRBJ1-2,TRBV6-6,16,TRBD1,-,TGTGCCAGCAGTTCGATGGACAGGGGGCGCAACTATGGCTACACCTTC,CASSSMDRGRNYGYTF
TRBJ2-1,TRBV7-9,15,-,-,TGTGCCAGCAGCTTTTCGGAGGTCTCTGCGGGTGAGCAGTTCTTC,CASSFSEVSAGEQFF
TRBJ2-1,TRBV5-1,12,-,few,TGCGCCAGCAGCCCTCGAAGCGACGAGCAGTTCTTC,CASSPRSDEQFF
TRBJ2-7,TRBV24-1,15,TRBD1,-,TGTGCCACCTCTCACCCGGGACAGGGGGTCCCGGAGCAGTACTTC,CATSHPGQGVPEQYF
TRBJ1-5,TRBV10-3,13,-,few,TGTGCCATCTCAGTAGGGCGGGGACAGCCCCAGCATTTT,CAISVGRGQPQHF
TRBJ1-1,TRBV2,13,-,-,TGTGCCAGCAGTGATGTAGAGGACACTGAAGCTTTCTTT,CASSDVEDTEAFF
TRBJ2-7,TRBV19,14,-,many,TGTGCCACCCACAGGGGGGGGAGCTCCTACGAGCAGTACTTC,CATHRGGSSYEQYF
TRBJ1-1,TRBV19,13,-,-,TGTGCCAGTAGTATAGGCAGGGCTACTGAAGCTTTCTTT,CASSIGRATEAFF
TRBJ1-3,TRBV19,14,-,medium-sized,TGTGCCAGTAGTATAGATTACTCTGGAAACACCATATATTTT,CASSIDYSGNTIYF
TRBJ1-1,TRBV5-1,14,-,few,TGCGCCAGCAGCATGTCCAGGGCTAACACTGAAGCTTTCTTT,CASSMSRANTEAFF
TRBJ2-7,TRBV9,15,TRBD2,-,TGTGCCAGCAGCCGGGACAGCGGGGGGCCCTACGAGCAGTACTTC,CASSRDSGGPYEQYF
TRBJ2-4,TRBV27,17,TRBD1,-,TGTGCCAGCAGTTCACTGGCCGGGACAGGAGCCAAAAACATTCAGTACTTC,CASSSLAGTGAKNIQYF
TRBJ2-1,TRBV4-1,14,TRBD1,-,TGCGCCAGCGCCCCCCGGGACAGGGGTTCTGAGCAGTTCTTC,CASAPRDRGSEQFF
TRBJ1-5,TRBV6-1,16,-,-,TGTGCCAGCAGTGACCCCCCGTCGGCCGCGGCGGGGCCCCAGCATTTT,CASSDPPSAAAGPQHF
TRBJ2-5,TRBV5-1,15,-,-,TGCGCCAGCAGCAATTTCGGGCAGGGCCAAGAGACCCAGTACTTC,CASSNFGQGQETQYF
TRBJ1-1,TRBV29-1,13,TRBD1,-,TGCAGCGCCCGCGGACAGGTAGCCACTGAAGCTTTCTTT,CSARGQVATEAFF
TRBJ2-5,TRBV6-6,12,-,-,TGTGCCAGCAGTTTTCAGGGGGAGACCCAGTACTTC,CASSFQGETQYF
TRBJ2-7,TRBV6-1,16,-,-,TGTGCCAGCAGTGGGACTTCATCTCCCCCTCTTAACGAGCAGTACTTC,CASSGTSSPPLNEQYF
TRBJ2-2,TRBV7-6,15,TRBD1,once,TGTGCCAGCAGACCCTCCGGGACAGGGGCCGGGGAGCTGTTTTTT,CASRPSGTGAGELFF
TRBJ1-4,TRBV19,17,-,-,TGTGCCACCAAGCCCTCCAGGATAAGCACCACTAATGAAAAACTGTTTTTT,CATKPSRISTTNEKLFF
TRBJ1-1,TRBV6-1,13,-,few,TGTGCCAGCAGTGAACGACAGAACACTGAAGCTTTCTTT,CASSERQNTEAFF
TRBJ2-2,TRBV28,15,TRBD2,few,TGTGCCAGCAGTACCCCCAGCGGGGACACCGGGGAGCTGTTTTTT,CASSTPSGDTGELFF
TRBJ2-3,TRBV7-9,17,TRBD2,-,TGTGCCAGCAGCCCCCTACCCTGGCGGGGGGGCACAGATACGCAGTATTTT,CASSPLPWRGGTDTQYF
TRBJ2-1,TRBV11-2,15,TRBD2,-,TGTGCCAGCAGCCTGAGCGGGGGGGCGCGGGATGAGCAGTTCTTC,CASSLSGGARDEQFF
TRBJ1-3,TRBV11-2,15,-,-,TGTGCCAGCAGCTGGGGGGCGGGAGCTGGAAACACCATATATTTT,CASSWGAGAGNTIYF
TRBJ1-5,TRBV6-6,16,-,-,TGTGCCAGCAGTTACTCGTACAGGGAGAGCAATCAGCCCCAGCATTTT,CASSYSYRESNQPQHF
TRBJ1-1,TRBV20-1,14,TRBD1,-,TGCAGTGCTAGTCAGGGGGCTGGGAACACTGAAGCTTTCTTT,CSASQGAGNTEAFF
TRBJ2-3,TRBV3-1/TRBV3-2,16,TRBD2,-,TGTGCCAGCAGCCTTACTAGCGGGGGGGCCACAGATACGCAGTATTTT,CASSLTSGGATDTQYF
TRBJ1-2,TRBV14,12,-,-,TGTGCCAGCAGCCAACAGGGGTATGGCTACACCTTC,CASSQQGYGYTF
TRBJ1-2,TRBV19,16,TRBD1,-,TGTGCCAGTAGCCCGACAGGGGGCGGAATGAACTATGGCTACACCTTC,CASSPTGGGMNYGYTF
TRBJ2-3,TRBV7-3,17,TRBD2,-,TGTGCCAGCAGCCTAAGACTAGCGGGGGGGCTTACAGATACGCAGTATTTT,CASSLRLAGGLTDTQYF
TRBJ2-1,TRBV5-1,14,TRBD1,-,TGCGCCAGCGACCCCGCGACAGGGGGGAATGAGCAGTTCTTC,CASDPATGGNEQFF
TRBJ1-2,TRBV5-5,14,-,many,TGTGCCAGCACCGCTTATCTAGCCAACTATGGCTACACCTTC,CASTAYLANYGYTF
TRBJ1-2,TRBV7-5,16,-,once,TGTGTCAGAAGCCCCCCTCCGGGACAGGGGGCGGACGGCTACACCTTC,CVRSPPPGQGADGYTF
TRBJ2-2,TRBV5-1,15,TRBD1,-,TGCGCCAGCAGCCTCCAGGGGGTGGAGATCGGGGAGCTGTTTTTT,CASSLQGVEIGELFF
TRBJ2-2,TRBV3-1/TRBV3-2,13,-,-,TGTGCCAGCTGGGAGGTTCTCACCGGGGAGCTGTTTTTT,CASWEVLTGELFF
TRBJ1-2,TRBV2,15,-,few,TGTGCCAGCAGCGCCACAGAAACGGCGGGCTTCGGCTACACCTTC,CASSATETAGFGYTF
TRBJ1-5,TRBV10-3,13,TRBD1,-,TGTGCCACCGACAGGGAACGTAATCAGCCCCAGCATTTT,CATDRERNQPQHF
TRBJ2-1,TRBV6-4,15,-,-,TGTGCCAGCAGTGACTCACACAGCACCTACAATGAGCAGTTCTTC,CASSDSHSTYNEQFF
TRBJ2-3,TRBV4-3,12,-,-,TGCGCCAGCAGCTACGAGGCGACGGTTCAGTATTTT,CASSYEATVQYF
TRBJ2-1,TRBV19,15,TRBD2,-,TGTGCCAGTAGTATAGTTAGCGGGGGGGCCTATGAGCAGTTCTTC,CASSIVSGGAYEQFF